Given below is one T cell receptor (beta chain) in context. The antigen remains undetermined. TCRdb keeps only in-frame clones here, not all; method: immunoSEQ multiplex PCR. Among around 100,000 clones listed, about 87% were seen once. These data are taken from a study of T cell responses to AZD1222 COVID-19 vaccine. Study overall: Doses given second, at about 4 or about 12 weeks, were pooled.

Findings and limits, study-wide: Possibly, clonal diversity was underestimated; donors were largely white British and included more females.

The sequence derives from an adult in good health. This sample comprised peripheral blood, obtained on day 0 of AZD1222 vaccination.

CDR3 sequence reads: CASSRTGGTGNTIYF. The CDR3 region has the DNA TGTGCCAGCAGCCGGACAGGGGGAACTGGAAACACCATATATTTT. This rearrangement joins TRBV3-1 (or the pseudogene TRBV3-2) to TRBJ1-3; TRBD1 aligns across 10 bases. J gave up 2 bases and V 4 bases, and 2 bases lay outside the gene matches. The CDR3 loop spans 15 amino acids. Germline lookup yields CDR1 LGHDT and CDR2 YNNKEL (reference sequence).